This T cell receptor (beta chain) was captured in a study of blood T cells in healthy people across ages. This clonotype was observed a few times. Researchers collected 9.5 to 10 milliliters of peripheral blood from every single donor. Trimming cost V 6 bases and J 4 bases, with 15 bases left between them. Germline-derived CDR1 and CDR2 are MNHEY and SVGAGI. This CDR3 has 14 residues. Then a second PCR, running about 6 to 12 cycles, was carried out with a sample-barcoded 5' primer and a J-beta primer mix. With 12 random nucleotides, a template-switch adaptor tagged each individual cDNA molecule. TCRdb re-called the 5' RACE reads with MiXCR, one entry per CDR3 protein. The data contain 1,300,000 or so distinct CDR3 sequences, approximately 59% of them singletons.

This rearrangement joins TRBV6-5 to TRBJ2-5; no firm D call. Input material: blood. The source of this sequence is a man between 18 and 29 years old in good health. The CDR3 DNA reads as TGTGCCAGCAGCCCCAGTTCTCCGGGAGAGACCCAGTACTTC. Amino acids: CASSPSSPGETQYF.